This note documents a single TCR beta chain sequence. The trim removed 7 bases at V and 9 bases at J, leaving 9 bases unmatched. Germline V gives CDR1 MNHEY, CDR2 SMNVEV (reference sequence). The CDR3 covers 14 residues. Data came from immunoSEQ multiplex PCR; TCRdb stores just in-frame clones and leaves some out. The repertoire holds around 730,000 clones, with approximately 85% as singletons. The sample is drawn from a study of shared T cell receptors in the human thymus. These data also featured in a second study, about human thymus T cells. This second study notes: Corrective surgery for congenital heart defects was being performed on the healthy Finnish infants who served as donors. Thymic resections from corrective heart surgery supplied the tissue. Thymic and blood repertoires seemed to show skewed V and J gene use. Related studies found that unrelated individuals share highly overlapping thymic repertoires.

The receptor was isolated from a girl less than two years old with a congenital heart defect. This chain connects TRBV27 to TRBJ1-6; 7 bases line up with TRBD1. Sequencing used thymocytes. The CDR3 region has the DNA TGTGCCAGCATGAGTGGGCAGGGGGGTTCACCCCTCCACTTT. Protein sequence: CASMSGQGGSPLHF.